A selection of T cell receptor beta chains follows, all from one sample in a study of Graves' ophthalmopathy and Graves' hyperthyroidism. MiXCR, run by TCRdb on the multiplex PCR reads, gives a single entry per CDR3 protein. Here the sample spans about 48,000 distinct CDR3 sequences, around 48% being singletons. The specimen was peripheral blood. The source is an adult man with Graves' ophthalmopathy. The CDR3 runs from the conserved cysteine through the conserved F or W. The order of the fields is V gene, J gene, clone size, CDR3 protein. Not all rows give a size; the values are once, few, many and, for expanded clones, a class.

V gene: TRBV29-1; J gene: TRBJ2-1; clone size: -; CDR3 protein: CSPGRSYNEQFF
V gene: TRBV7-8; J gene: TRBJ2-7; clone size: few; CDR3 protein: CASSFGTGYEQYF
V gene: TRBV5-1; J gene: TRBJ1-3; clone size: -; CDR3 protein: CASSLRWGAGNTIYF
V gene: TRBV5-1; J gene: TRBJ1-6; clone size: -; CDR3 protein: CASSLGPGRESPLHF
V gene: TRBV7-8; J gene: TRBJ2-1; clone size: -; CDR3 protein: CASSLIRRGEGRYNEQFF
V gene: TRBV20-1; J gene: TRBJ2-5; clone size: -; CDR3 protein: CSAGLHQETQYF
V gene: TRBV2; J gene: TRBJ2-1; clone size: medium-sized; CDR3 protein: CAIQTSGEYNEQFF
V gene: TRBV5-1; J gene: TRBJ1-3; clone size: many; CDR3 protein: CASSRQQGSGNTIYF
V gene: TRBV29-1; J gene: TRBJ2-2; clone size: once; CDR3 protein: CSVMEWETGELFF
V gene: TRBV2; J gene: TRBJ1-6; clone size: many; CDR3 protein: CASSEGGSYNSPLHF
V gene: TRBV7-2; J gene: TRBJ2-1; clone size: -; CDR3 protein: CASSFWDRSSYNEQFF
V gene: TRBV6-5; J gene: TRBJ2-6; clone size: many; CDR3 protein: CASSFTGTGGAGANVLTF
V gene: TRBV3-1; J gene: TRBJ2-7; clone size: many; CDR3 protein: CASSQGGEAYF
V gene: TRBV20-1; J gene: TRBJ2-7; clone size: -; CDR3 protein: CSATRDGSYEQYF
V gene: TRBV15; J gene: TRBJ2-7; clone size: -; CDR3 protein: CATSTQARNYEQYF
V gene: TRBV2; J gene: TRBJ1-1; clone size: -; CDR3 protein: CAIRGGGPNTEAFF
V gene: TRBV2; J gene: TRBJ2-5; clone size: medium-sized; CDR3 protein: CASSVNNQETQYF
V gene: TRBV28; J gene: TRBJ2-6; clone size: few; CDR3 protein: CASRKPSGSVANVLTF
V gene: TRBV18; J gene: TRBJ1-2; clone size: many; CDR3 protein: CASSPRGDGYTF
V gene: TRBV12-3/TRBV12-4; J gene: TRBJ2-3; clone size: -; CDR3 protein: CASSLGADTQYF
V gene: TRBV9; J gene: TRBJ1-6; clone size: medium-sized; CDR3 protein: CASSVSGSPLHF
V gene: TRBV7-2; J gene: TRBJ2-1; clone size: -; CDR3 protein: CASSPTGQGYEQFF
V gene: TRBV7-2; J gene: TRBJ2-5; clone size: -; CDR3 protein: CASSRSVGQIQETQYF
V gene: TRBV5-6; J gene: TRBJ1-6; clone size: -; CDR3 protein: CASSLESRGGGSPLHF
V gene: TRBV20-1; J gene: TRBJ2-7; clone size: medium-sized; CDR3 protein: CSASRTGDYEQYF
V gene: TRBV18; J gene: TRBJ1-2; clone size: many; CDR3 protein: CASSPPSGKDGYTF
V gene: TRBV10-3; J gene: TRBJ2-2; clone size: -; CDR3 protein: CASSGSSDTGELFF
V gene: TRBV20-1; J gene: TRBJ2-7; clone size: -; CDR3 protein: CSASEDRGGQYF
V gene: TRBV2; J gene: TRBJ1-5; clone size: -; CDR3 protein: CASGREAGNQPQHF
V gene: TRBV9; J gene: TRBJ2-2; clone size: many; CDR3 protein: CASSRSGRVDTGELFF
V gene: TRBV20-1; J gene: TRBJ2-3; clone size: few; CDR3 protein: CSASTLAGVDTQYF
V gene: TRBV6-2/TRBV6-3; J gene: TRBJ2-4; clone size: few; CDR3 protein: CASSYSESTKNIQYF
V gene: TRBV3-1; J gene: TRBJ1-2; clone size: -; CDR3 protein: CASSHRPGDYGYTF
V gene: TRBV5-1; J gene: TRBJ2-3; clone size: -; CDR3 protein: CASSLTGPSTDTQYF
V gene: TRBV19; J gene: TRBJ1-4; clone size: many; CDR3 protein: CASSIVYSNEKLFF
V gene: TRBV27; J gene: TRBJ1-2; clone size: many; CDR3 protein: CASSLSGADGYTF
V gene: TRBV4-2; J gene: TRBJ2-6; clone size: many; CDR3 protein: CASSHKPQGGANVLTF
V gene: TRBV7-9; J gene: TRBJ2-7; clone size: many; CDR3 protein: CASSLEPEQSSYEQYF
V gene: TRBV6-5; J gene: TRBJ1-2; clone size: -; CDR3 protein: CASSSGGEGYGYTF
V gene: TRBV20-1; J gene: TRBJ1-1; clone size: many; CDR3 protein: CSAQGSQETEAFF
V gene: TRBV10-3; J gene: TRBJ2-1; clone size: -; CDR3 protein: CAISESSGGVGHNEQFF
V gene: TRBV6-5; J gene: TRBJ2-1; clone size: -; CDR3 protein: CASRTIRSGKAHNEQFF